The next 7 T cell receptor beta chains were all read from a single sample in a study of T cells in Graves' hyperthyroidism and ophthalmopathy. Regions amplified from RNA transcripts were the TCR beta CDR3 regions. First-round RT-PCR with HTBI primers amplified the TCR CDR3 region. TCRdb analysed the multiplex PCR reads with MiXCR anew, one entry per CDR3 protein. The sample carries 400,000 or so distinct CDR3 sequences, more than 12% recorded once. The material sequenced was blood. These receptors all stem from a man aged 50-60 years with Graves' ophthalmopathy.

This clonotype was found many times. This sequence joins TRBV30 and TRBJ1-1; 9 bases line up with TRBD1. V was pared by 1 base and J by 5 bases, with 8 bases of the junction left unmatched. This CDR3 is 15 amino acids long. From germline, CDR1 is GTSNPN and CDR2 SVGIG (reference sequence). CDR3 DNA sequence: TGTGCCTGGAGTGGGACAGGGGTGGCGAGTACTGAAGCTTTCTTT. Amino acids: CAWSGTGVASTEAFF. Full variable domain (rest looked up from reference TRBV30 and TRBJ1-1): SQTIHQWPATLVQPVGSPLSLECTVEGTSNPNLYWYRQAAGRGLQLLFYSVGIGQISSEVPQNLSASRPQDRQFILSSKKLLLSDSGFYLCAWSGTGVASTEAFFGQGTRLTVV.

The V and J genes are TRBV5-1 and TRBJ2-6; D is uncertain. CDR3 size: 16 residues. Germline CDR1 SGHRS, CDR2 YFSETQ. Trimming cost V 3 bases and J 0 bases, with 10 bases left between them. DNA for the CDR3: TGCGCCAGCAGCTCCCTTGACATCTCTGGGGCCAACGTCCTGACTTTC. Protein sequence: CASSSLDISGANVLTF. Variable domain in full (rest from reference TRBV5-1 and TRBJ2-6): KAGVTQTPRYLIKTRGQQVTLSCSPISGHRSVSWYQQTPGQGLQFLFEYFSETQRNKGNFPGRFSGRQFSNSRSEMNVSTLELGDSALYLCASSSLDISGANVLTFGAGSRLTVL.

Remarks on this clonotype: One end of the junction fails to match germline, which may point to a read error. V is TRBV7-8 and J is TRBJ2-2; D gene uncertain. This CDR3 comprises 14 residues. Germline lookup yields CDR1 SGHVS and CDR2 FQNEAQ. CDR3 sequence reads: CASNLTTNTGELFF. The CDR3 region has the DNA TGTGCCAGCAACTTAACTACGAACACCGGGGAGCTGTTTTTT.

This clonotype was seen ten or more times. The rearrangement links TRBV12-3 or TRBV12-4 to TRBJ2-5; TRBD1 matches at 8 bases. J was trimmed by 4 bases and V by 5 bases; bases with no gene match: 3. The CDR3 sequence is 13 residues long. CDR3 sequence (DNA): TGTGCCAGCAGTATTACAGGGGGAGAGACCCAGTACTTC. This translates into CASSITGGETQYF.

Concerning this clonotype: Compared with germline, one end of the junction differs, possibly owing to a read error. The chain links TRBV7-2 to TRBJ1-1; the D is unclear. The CDR3 has 14 amino acids. Germline CDR1 SGHTA, CDR2 FQGNSA. The CDR3 here is CASSDVGMNIEAFF. In DNA form, the CDR3 reads TGTGCCAGCAGCGATGTCGGAATGAACATTGAAGCTTTCTTT.

This clonotype was counted a few times. CDR3 protein: CASSFTHSDTQYF. The CDR3 nucleotides read TGCGCCAGCAGCTTCACACATTCAGATACGCAGTATTTT. This rearrangement joins TRBV5-1 to TRBJ2-3; D is unclear. CDR3 length: 13 residues. Germline CDR1 SGHRS, CDR2 YFSETQ. V was shortened by 2 bases and J by 4 bases, with 8 bases between the two germline ends.

Many counts were recorded for this clonotype. This chain joins TRBV3-1 and TRBJ1-1; no firm D call. The CDR3 extends over 13 amino acids. Germline-derived CDR1 and CDR2 are LGHDT and YNNKEL (reference sequence). Deletions cut 1 base from V and 0 bases from J, with 3 bases between. For the CDR3, the DNA is TGTGCCAGCAGCCAAGCGGTGAACACTGAAGCTTTCTTT. This translates into CASSQAVNTEAFF.